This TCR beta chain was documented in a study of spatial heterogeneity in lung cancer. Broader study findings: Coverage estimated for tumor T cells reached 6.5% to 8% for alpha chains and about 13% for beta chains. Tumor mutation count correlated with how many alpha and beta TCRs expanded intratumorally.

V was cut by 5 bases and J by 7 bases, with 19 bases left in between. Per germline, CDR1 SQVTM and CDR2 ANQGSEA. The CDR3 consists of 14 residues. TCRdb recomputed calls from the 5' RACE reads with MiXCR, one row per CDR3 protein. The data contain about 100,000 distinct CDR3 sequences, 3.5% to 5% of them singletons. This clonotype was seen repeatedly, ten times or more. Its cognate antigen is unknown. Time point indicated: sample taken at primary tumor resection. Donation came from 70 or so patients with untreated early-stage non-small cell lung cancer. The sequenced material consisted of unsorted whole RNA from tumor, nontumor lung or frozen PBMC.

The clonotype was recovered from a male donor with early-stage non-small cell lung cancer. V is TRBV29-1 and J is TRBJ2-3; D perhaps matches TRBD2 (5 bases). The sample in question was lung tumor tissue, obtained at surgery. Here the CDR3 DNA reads TGCAGCGTTCTCGATGGGAGAAGGGAAAATACGCAGTATTTT. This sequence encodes CSVLDGRRENTQYF.